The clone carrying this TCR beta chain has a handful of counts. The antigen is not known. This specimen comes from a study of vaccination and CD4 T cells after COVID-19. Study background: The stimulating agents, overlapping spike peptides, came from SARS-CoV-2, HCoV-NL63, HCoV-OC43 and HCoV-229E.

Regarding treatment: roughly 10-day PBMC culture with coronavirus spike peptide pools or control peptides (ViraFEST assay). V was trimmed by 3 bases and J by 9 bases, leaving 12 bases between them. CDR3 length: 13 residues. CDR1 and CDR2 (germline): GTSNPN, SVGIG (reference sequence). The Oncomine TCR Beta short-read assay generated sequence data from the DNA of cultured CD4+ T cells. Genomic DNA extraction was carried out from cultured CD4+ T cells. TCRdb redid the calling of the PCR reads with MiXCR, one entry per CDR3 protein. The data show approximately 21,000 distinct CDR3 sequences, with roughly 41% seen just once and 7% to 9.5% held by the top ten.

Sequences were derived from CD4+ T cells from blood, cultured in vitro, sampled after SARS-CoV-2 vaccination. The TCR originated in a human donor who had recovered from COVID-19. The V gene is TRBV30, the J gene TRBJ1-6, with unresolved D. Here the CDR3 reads CAWRGREGSPLHF. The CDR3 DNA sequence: TGTGCCTGGAGAGGGAGAGAAGGTTCACCCCTCCACTTT.